A single sample gave rise to the 14 T cell receptor beta chains below, sequenced in a study of blood T cell repertoires in COVID-19. Some clones are missing from TCRdb's copy, which holds only in-frame ones; the method was immunoSEQ multiplex PCR. The repertoire holds just over 300,000 clones, with over 85% as singletons. Input material: peripheral blood. Receptors originate from a woman aged 25 to 39 with COVID-19, enrolled during active disease.

For the CDR3, the DNA is TGCAGCGTTGAAGCTTCCGCGACACCCTCTGGGGCCAACGTCCTGACTTTC. It specifies CSVEASATPSGANVLTF. The chain has TRBV29-1 and TRBJ2-6; D remains unclear. The CDR3 runs 17 residues. Trimming removed 1 base at V and 0 bases at J, with 13 bases between. The V gene's germline CDR1 is SQVTM and CDR2 ANQGSEA.

Notes on this clone: A junction end diverges from the germline sequence, so it may reflect a read error. V and J are TRBV19 and TRBJ1-2; 10 bases map to TRBD1. From germline, CDR1 is LNHDA and CDR2 SQIVND (reference sequence). CDR3 length: 14 residues. DNA for the CDR3: TGTGCCAGTAGGATAGACAGGGGGCTAGATGGCTACACCTTC. This gives the protein CASRIDRGLDGYTF. Looking up the rest from reference TRBV19 and TRBJ1-2 gives the full variable domain: DGGITQSPKYLFRKEGQNVTLSCEQNLNHDAMYWYRQDPGQGLRLIYYSQIVNDFQKGDIAEGYSVSREKKESFPLTVTSAQKNPTAFYLCASRIDRGLDGYTFGSGTRLTVV.

With regard to this clone: The identical CDR3 is also encoded by other nucleotide sequences in the sample. V usage is TRBV12-3 or TRBV12-4 and J usage is TRBJ1-1; 8 nucleotides line up with TRBD1. The CDR3 contains 13 residues. Trimming at V came to 4 bases and at J to 4 bases, leaving 2 bases not matched to a gene. The CDR3 DNA sequence: TGTGCCAGCAGTTGGACAGGGAGCACTGAAGCTTTCTTT. This encodes CASSWTGSTEAFF.

V gene TRBV28 combines with J gene TRBJ1-1, with TRBD1 matching 8 bases. V trimming: 4 bases; J trimming: 3 bases; junction bases outside the gene matches: 7. From germline, CDR1 is MDHEN and CDR2 SYDVKM. CDR3 size: 15 residues. As DNA, the CDR3 is TGTGCCAGCAGTTACTTACAGGGGGGGCACACTGAAGCTTTCTTT. Encoded protein: CASSYLQGGHTEAFF.

The chain has TRBV18 and TRBJ2-1; TRBD1 aligns across 7 bases. CDR3 length: 15 amino acids. The germline V gene has CDR1 KGHSH and CDR2 LQKENI. With 3 bases clipped from V and 9 bases from J, the junction kept 11 bases outside the gene matches. In DNA form, the CDR3 reads TGTGCCAGCTCACCTGACAGGGACCTCCGGGGTGAGCAGTTCTTC. It encodes CASSPDRDLRGEQFF.

V is TRBV10-3 and J is TRBJ1-1; 8 nucleotides agree with TRBD1. V dropped 11 bases and J dropped 1; count of bases not matched to a gene: 6. This CDR3 contains 13 residues. Germline V gene lookup returns CDR1 ENHRY and CDR2 SYGVKD. The CDR3 spells CASSGQGNTEAFF. The CDR3 DNA reads as TGTGCCTCCTCCGGACAGGGGAACACTGAAGCTTTCTTT.

The rearrangement links TRBV13 to TRBJ2-6, with a possible D match to TRBD2 (7 bases). Germline CDR1 is PRHDT and CDR2 is FYEKMQ (reference sequence). V shed 5 bases and J shed 4 bases, with 15 bases lying between them. This CDR3 spans 16 amino acids. The CDR3 DNA reads as TGTGCCAGCAGCCCCGCCGGGGGGCGCGGGGCCAACGTCCTGACTTTC. Residues: CASSPAGGRGANVLTF.

The chain links TRBV1 to TRBJ2-3; the tabulated D call, TRBD2, remains unverified against the DNA. TRBV1 is given as a pseudogene. This CDR3 has 22 residues. The CDR3 loop is CTSSQVRLAGAPPLESTDTQYF. The CDR3, as DNA: TGCACCAGCAGCCAAGTAAGGCTAGCGGGGGCCCCACCTCTCGAAAGCACAGATACGCAGTATTTT.

The chain links TRBV4-2 to TRBJ2-4; 9 bases line up with TRBD1. The CDR3 runs to 16 residues. Germline loops: CDR1 LGHNA, CDR2 YNFKEQ. V shed 0 bases, J shed 7 bases, and the junction held 7 bases outside the gene matches. CDR3 sequence (DNA): TGTGCCAGCAGCCAAGAGACGACAGGGGGATTGAACATTCAGTACTTC. Translated: CASSQETTGGLNIQYF.

The chain carries TRBV7-9 and TRBJ1-4; TRBD1 matches 11 bases. The J segment lost 4 bases and the V segment lost 2 bases, leaving 9 bases of the junction unmatched. CDR1 SEHNR and CDR2 FQNEAQ come from the germline V gene (reference sequence). The CDR3 runs 18 residues. CDR3 nucleotides: TGTGCCAGCAGCTTACACCTCGGGACAGGGGGTTATAATGAAAAACTGTTTTTT. It codes for CASSLHLGTGGYNEKLFF.

This clone was recorded a few times. The chain uses TRBV27 and TRBJ1-2; 7 positions agree with TRBD1. After removal of 1 base from V and 2 bases from J, the junction contained 7 bases not matched to a gene. This CDR3 contains 16 residues. CDR1 and CDR2 from the germline V gene are MNHEY and SMNVEV (reference sequence). The CDR3 nucleotides read TGTGCCAGCAGTTTATGGGCCCAGGGGGAGAACTATGGCTACACCTTC. It translates to CASSLWAQGENYGYTF.

The sample holds one count of this clone. V and J are TRBV6-5 and TRBJ1-2; perhaps TRBD1 as D (5 bases). The germline V gene has CDR1 MNHEY and CDR2 SVGAGI. The V gene lost 5 bases and the J gene lost 4 bases, with 11 bases spanning the gap. The CDR3 is 13 amino acids. This chain's CDR3 is CASSRQSFYGYTF. Here the CDR3 DNA reads TGTGCCAGCAGTCGACAGAGCTTCTATGGCTACACCTTC.

The chain links TRBV2 to TRBJ1-5; D might be TRBD1 (5 bases). Germline loops: CDR1 SNHLY, CDR2 FYNNEI. V was cut by 7 bases and J by 2 bases, with 12 bases left in between. The CDR3 consists of 14 residues. In DNA, the CDR3 is TGTGCCAGCACAGGGTATATCGGCAATCAGCCCCAGCATTTT. Protein: CASTGYIGNQPQHF.

This sequence joins TRBV5-1 and TRBJ2-2, with 9 bases identical to TRBD1. The CDR3 sequence is 16 residues long. The germline V gene encodes CDR1 SGHRS and CDR2 YFSETQ. V gave up 4 bases and J gave up 3 bases; unmatched junction bases: 7. The CDR3 here is CASSPGQGSDTGELFF. In DNA, the CDR3 is TGCGCCAGCAGCCCCGGACAGGGGTCAGACACCGGGGAGCTGTTTTTT.